This entry lists 16 T cell receptor beta chains sequenced from one sample in a study of CD8 T cells in ankylosing spondylitis. Regarding the study as a whole: A motif of fewer than ten highly homologous TCR beta variants was seen as apparently characteristic of ankylosing spondylitis blood.

Via MiXCR, TCRdb re-called the 5' RACE reads, giving one row per CDR3 protein. The data hold under 550,000 distinct CDR3 sequences, with approximately 26% observed a single time. No antigens are known for them. Source material: blood, either unsorted or a sorted T cell fraction (not recorded which). The receptor source for this set is a male donor with ankylosing spondylitis.

The chain has TRBV5-1 and TRBJ2-7; tentatively, D is TRBD2 (5 bases). Germline-derived CDR1 and CDR2 are SGHRS and YFSETQ. This CDR3 has 14 residues. With 1 base removed from V and 7 bases from J, the gap between germline ends came to 15 bases. CDR3 amino acids: CASSLSAGSREQYV. The DNA of the CDR3 is TGCGCCAGCAGCTTGTCGGCGGGTTCAAGGGAGCAGTACGTC.

This clonotype was detected only a few times. V gene TRBV7-9 combines with J gene TRBJ2-1; TRBD2 aligns across 8 bases. Germline V gene data show CDR1 as SEHNR and CDR2 as FQNEAQ (reference sequence). The length of the CDR3 is 17 residues. The J segment lost 6 bases and the V segment lost 1 base, leaving 11 bases of the junction unmatched. The DNA of the CDR3 is TGTGCCAGCAGCTTAGAAAAGACTAGCGTGGCGGGCAATGAGCAGTTCTTC. Encoded protein: CASSLEKTSVAGNEQFF.

The chain joins TRBV20-1 to TRBJ2-1, with TRBD2 matching 13 bases. CDR3 size: 15 residues. V lost 2 bases and J lost 5; bases outside the gene matches: 3. Germline V CDR1 and CDR2: DFQATT, SNEGSKA (reference sequence). CDR3 DNA: TGCAGTGCTAGATTTGGGACTAGCGGGAACAATGAGCAGTTCTTC. Amino acids: CSARFGTSGNNEQFF.

The CDR3 is CASSPGLAGVAEQYV. In nucleotides, the CDR3 is TGTGCCAGCAGTCCCGGACTAGCGGGAGTGGCCGAGCAGTACGTC. This chain joins TRBV27 and TRBJ2-7; 13 bases agree with TRBD2. The CDR3 covers 15 residues. Looked up from germline, CDR1 is MNHEY and CDR2 is SMNVEV (reference sequence). Trimming took 5 bases from V and 6 from J; bases not matched to a gene: 7.

This clonotype has more than one count but fewer than ten. The chain links TRBV3-1 to TRBJ2-1; D perhaps matches TRBD1 (6 bases). This CDR3 has 16 amino acids. Germline V gene data show CDR1 as LGHDT and CDR2 as YNNKEL (reference sequence). Trimming cost V 4 bases and J 0 bases, with 13 bases left between them. The CDR3 is CASSPGTSHSYNEQFF. CDR3 DNA sequence: TGTGCCAGCAGCCCCGGGACATCACACTCCTACAATGAGCAGTTCTTC.

The chain is built from TRBV7-2 and TRBJ2-5; 8 positions match TRBD1. CDR3 size: 16 residues. CDR1 SGHTA and CDR2 FQGNSA come from the germline V gene. V lost 4 bases, J lost 1 base, and 8 bases stayed unmatched. The CDR3 region is CASSYGTGQGQETQYF. CDR3 bases: TGTGCCAGCAGCTACGGGACAGGCCAGGGCCAAGAGACCCAGTACTTC. The full variable domain, its missing parts supplied by reference TRBV7-2 and TRBJ2-5, is GAGVSQSPSNKVTEKGKDVELRCDPISGHTALYWYRQSLGQGLEFLIYFQGNSAPDKSGLPSDRFSAERTGGSVSTLTIQRTQQEDSAVYLCASSYGTGQGQETQYFGPGTRLLVL.

This clonotype appeared a few times. The CDR3 loop is CASADRASYEQYF. In DNA, the CDR3 is TGTGCCAGCGCGGACAGGGCCTCCTACGAGCAGTACTTC. This chain connects TRBV7-9 to TRBJ2-7, with 8 bases matching TRBD1. Germline lookup yields CDR1 SEHNR and CDR2 FQNEAQ (reference sequence). Trimming cost V 8 bases and J 0 bases; bases outside gene matches: 3. The CDR3 totals 13 residues.

V usage is TRBV6-1 and J usage is TRBJ2-2; the D gene is possibly TRBD1 (6 bases). This CDR3 comprises 13 residues. Germline V CDR1 and CDR2: MNHNS, SASEGT. The CDR3 sequence: CVAGRGRTGELFF. CDR3 in DNA: TGTGTGGCCGGCAGGGGAAGAACCGGGGAGCTGTTTTTT.

This clonotype came up a few times. The chain is built from TRBV5-1 and TRBJ2-2, with D hard to call. CDR3 length: 15 residues. Trimming removed 1 base at V and 5 bases at J, with 12 bases between. Germline-derived CDR1 and CDR2 are SGHRS and YFSETQ. CDR3 residues: CASSLLGSETGELFF. Here the CDR3 DNA reads TGCGCCAGCAGCTTGCTAGGATCTGAGACCGGGGAGCTGTTTTTT.

This clonotype was seen more than once but under ten times. V usage is TRBV15 and J usage is TRBJ2-1; no clear D gene. The V gene's germline CDR1 is LNHNV and CDR2 YYDKDF (reference sequence). This CDR3 comprises 15 residues. V lost 0 bases, J lost 4 bases, and 10 bases lay in between. Written as DNA, the CDR3 is TGTGCCACCAGCAGAGATCAAGGAGCTTACAATGAGCAGTTCTTC. This sequence encodes CATSRDQGAYNEQFF.

The chain has TRBV29-1 and TRBJ1-4; 9 bases fit TRBD1. The V and J ends lost 5 bases and 8 bases, in that order; junction bases with no gene match: 21. The CDR3 spans 18 residues. Germline V gene lookup returns CDR1 SQVTM and CDR2 ANQGSEA. Here the CDR3 reads CSVRPPKPPGQGREKLFF. The DNA for the CDR3 is TGCAGCGTTCGTCCTCCAAAACCTCCGGGACAGGGACGGGAAAAACTGTTTTTT.

A few counts support this clonotype. V gene TRBV10-3 combines with J gene TRBJ2-5, with a weak D call TRBD2 (6 bases). CDR1 is ENHRY and CDR2 is SYGVKD in the germline V gene. With 4 bases removed from V and 0 bases from J, the gap between germline ends came to 6 bases. The CDR3 consists of 13 residues. The CDR3 DNA reads TGTGCCATCAGTGGGGAGGACCAAGAGACCCAGTACTTC. Residues: CAISGEDQETQYF.

The J gene is TRBJ1-2, the V gene TRBV20-1; 9 positions match TRBD1. The germline V gene has CDR1 DFQATT and CDR2 SNEGSKA (reference sequence). Germline trimming cut 0 bases from V and 8 bases from J; bases unmatched to any gene: 13. CDR3 length equals 16 residues. The CDR3 is CSARELPGQGPLGYTF. CDR3 nucleotide sequence: TGCAGTGCTAGAGAACTTCCGGGACAGGGTCCTCTCGGCTACACCTTC.

The genes are TRBV6-1 and TRBJ2-7, with 11 bases matching TRBD2. The germline V gene encodes CDR1 MNHNS and CDR2 SASEGT. With V trimmed by 1 base and J by 4 bases, 3 bases remained unmatched. The CDR3 has 15 amino acids. In nucleotides, the CDR3 is TGTGCCAGCAGTGAAGGACTAGCGGGGATGTACGAGCAGTACTTC. Protein sequence: CASSEGLAGMYEQYF.

This clonotype was counted many times. The V gene is TRBV5-1, the J gene TRBJ2-3; weak D call: TRBD2 (5 bases). V dropped 4 bases and J dropped 0 bases, with 12 bases sitting between them. This CDR3 region has 15 residues. Germline assignment: CDR1 SGHRS and CDR2 YFSETQ. The CDR3 nucleotides read TGCGCCAGCAGCCCGCGGAGCGGTAGCACAGATACGCAGTATTTT. Protein sequence: CASSPRSGSTDTQYF.

This clonotype was recorded a few times. This rearrangement joins TRBV5-1 to TRBJ1-1; TRBD1 matches 7 bases. The length of the CDR3 is 16 residues. Germline values: CDR1 SGHRS, CDR2 YFSETQ. Trimming cost V 4 bases and J 5 bases; bases outside gene matches: 14. The CDR3 here is CASSVGQVPDTTEAFF. CDR3 DNA: TGCGCCAGCAGCGTTGGACAGGTCCCGGACACGACTGAAGCTTTCTTT.